What follows describes a single T cell receptor (beta chain). No antigen is known for it. This sample was included in a study of monozygotic twins with inflammatory bowel disease. Study observations and caveats: IBD patients, compared with healthy twins, shared fewer clonotypes with others (especially with disease activity).

The CDR3 sequence is 12 residues long. CDR1 is DFQATT and CDR2 is SNEGSKA in the germline V gene (reference sequence). It was 3500 ng of total RNA that each TCR library used. Eight distinct reactions (per sample) were used to make the cDNA. TCRdb reanalyzed the 5' RACE reads and collapses them to one entry per CDR3 protein, without DNA. This sample's table reports 330,000 or so distinct CDR3 sequences. The sequence was collected from a human donor with ulcerative colitis or Crohn's disease, or a healthy co-twin of an affected twin (not recorded which). Sequencing input: blood. The chain combines TRBV20-1 with TRBJ2-3. The CDR3 sequence is CSARQVADTQYF.